One sample yielded the 23 T cell receptor beta chains listed below, sequenced in a study of radiotherapy plus CTLA-4 blockade in lung cancer (dated by TCRdb to the late 2010s). The library was obtained by the immunoSEQ multiplex PCR assay. Held by TCRdb, this immuneACCESS table contains in-frame sequences only and omits some clones. Under half of the omission traces to an unresolved V gene where checked; the cause of the rest is unknown. In all, the sample holds 62,000 or so clones, and around 80% of those were seen once. The ten largest clones add up to roughly 10% of the sample. This sample comprised peripheral blood, obtained from a patient treated with radiotherapy plus ipilimumab. Source of these receptors: a human donor with non-small cell lung cancer who had a complete response to radiotherapy plus ipilimumab.

This chain links TRBV18 with TRBJ1-5; 7 nucleotides match TRBD1. The CDR3 runs 17 residues. Germline lookup yields CDR1 KGHSH and CDR2 LQKENI. The V gene end was trimmed by 3 bases and the J gene end by 6 bases; junction bases not matched to a gene: 14. The CDR3 reads CASSPGQEGLTGQPQHF. DNA of the CDR3: TGTGCCAGCTCACCTGGACAGGAGGGGCTGACGGGTCAGCCCCAGCATTTT.

The chain is built from TRBV6-6 and TRBJ1-6; 7 nucleotides match TRBD1. Germline V gives CDR1 MNHNY, CDR2 SVGAGI (reference sequence). The CDR3 is 14 amino acids. V was clipped by 5 bases and J by 5 bases; unmatched bases: 3. CDR3 in amino acids: CASSTQGNNSPLHF. The CDR3, as DNA: TGTGCCAGCAGTACACAGGGGAATAATTCACCCCTCCACTTT.

The CDR3 coding sequence is TGTGCCAGCAGCTTAGAGGGAGACAGGGGAGGTGAAAAACTGTTTTTT. Translating it yields CASSLEGDRGGEKLFF. The chain employs TRBV7-6 and TRBJ1-4; 8 bases line up with TRBD1. The CDR3 has 16 amino acids. Germline values: CDR1 SGHVS, CDR2 FNYEAQ. The J segment lost 7 bases and the V segment lost 1 base, leaving 8 bases of the junction unmatched.

The genes are TRBV19 and TRBJ2-4, with D possibly matching TRBD1 (5 bases). The CDR3 loop spans 13 amino acids. With 3 bases removed from V and 5 bases from J, the gap between germline ends came to 8 bases. Per the germline V gene, CDR1 is LNHDA and CDR2 is SQIVND (reference sequence). The CDR3, as DNA: TGTGCCAGTAGTATTAGCAGGGAAAACATTCAGTACTTC. Translating gives CASSISRENIQYF.

The gene calls are TRBV19 and TRBJ1-1; D is uncertain. The CDR3 totals 15 residues. V shed 5 bases and J shed 3 bases, with 16 bases lying between them. Germline loops: CDR1 LNHDA, CDR2 SQIVND (reference sequence). The CDR3 is CASSPRRHGDTEAFF. The CDR3 nucleotides are TGTGCCAGTAGTCCCCGTCGACACGGCGACACTGAAGCTTTCTTT.

This chain uses TRBV18 with TRBJ1-6, with D uncertain. The germline V gene has CDR1 KGHSH and CDR2 LQKENI. The V gene lost 2 bases and the J gene lost 9 bases, with 14 bases spanning the gap. CDR3 length equals 15 residues. The DNA for the CDR3 is TGTGCCAGCTCACCAATCGAGGGAAAAACTTCACCCCTCCACTTT. Encoded protein: CASSPIEGKTSPLHF. The entire variable domain, with the rest obtained from reference TRBV18 and TRBJ1-6, is as follows: NAGVMQNPRHLVRRRGQEARLRCSPMKGHSHVYWYRQLPEEGLKFMVYLQKENIIDESGMPKERFSAEFPKEGPSILRIQQVVRGDSAAYFCASSPIEGKTSPLHFGNGTRLTVT.

This clone turned up a few times. This chain uses TRBV18 with TRBJ2-7; D could derive from TRBD1 or TRBD2 (5 bases each). Trimming shortened V by 3 bases and J by 3 bases, and 15 bases separated the two germline ends. This CDR3 has 15 amino acids. Germline V gives CDR1 KGHSH, CDR2 LQKENI. CDR3 nucleotide sequence: TGTGCCAGCTCACCCCCTGGGGGTACCGGCTACGAGCAGTACTTC. Encoded protein: CASSPPGGTGYEQYF. Supplemented by reference TRBV18 and TRBJ2-7, the full variable domain reads NAGVMQNPRHLVRRRGQEARLRCSPMKGHSHVYWYRQLPEEGLKFMVYLQKENIIDESGMPKERFSAEFPKEGPSILRIQQVVRGDSAAYFCASSPPGGTGYEQYFGPGTRLTVT.

V is TRBV7-2 and J is TRBJ2-2; D is unresolved. The V and J ends lost 5 bases and 5 bases respectively, with 15 bases between them. The CDR3 totals 15 residues. CDR1 and CDR2 (germline): SGHTA, FQGNSA. The CDR3 protein is CASSVRAQPTGELFF. The CDR3 DNA reads as TGTGCCAGCAGCGTAAGGGCACAGCCTACCGGGGAGCTGTTTTTT.

The chain links TRBV11-2 to TRBJ2-5; TRBD2 is a possible D gene (5 bases). Germline V gene data show CDR1 as SGHAT and CDR2 as FQNNGV. The CDR3 is 11 residues long. Trimming stripped 5 bases from V and 5 bases from J, with 6 bases between. The CDR3 region is CASSRGETQYF. The CDR3 DNA sequence: TGTGCCAGCAGCCGAGGGGAGACCCAGTACTTC.

The CDR3 sequence is CAWATGTNQPQHF. Here the CDR3 DNA reads TGTGCCTGGGCTACAGGGACCAATCAGCCCCAGCATTTT. The chain combines TRBV30 with TRBJ1-5; weak D call: TRBD1 (6 bases). Germline V gene sequence: CDR1 GTSNPN, CDR2 SVGIG (reference sequence). Trimming removed 5 bases from V and 3 bases from J, with 11 bases in between. This CDR3 region has 13 residues. Variable domain in full (rest from reference TRBV30 and TRBJ1-5): SQTIHQWPATLVQPVGSPLSLECTVEGTSNPNLYWYRQAAGRGLQLLFYSVGIGQISSEVPQNLSASRPQDRQFILSSKKLLLSDSGFYLCAWATGTNQPQHFGDGTRLSIL.

The chain has TRBV5-1 and TRBJ1-6; a possible D gene is TRBD1 (6 bases). Trimming removed 6 bases from V and 5 bases from J, with 12 bases in between. Germline V CDR1 and CDR2: SGHRS, YFSETQ. CDR3 length: 14 residues. The CDR3 sequence is CASNPGDDNSPLHF. The CDR3 DNA sequence: TGCGCCAGCAATCCAGGGGATGATAATTCACCCCTCCACTTT.

The chain combines TRBV9 with TRBJ1-6; tentative D call: TRBD1 (6 bases). CDR1 and CDR2 (germline): SGDLS, YYNGEE. V dropped 3 bases and J dropped 8 bases, with 18 bases sitting between them. The length of the CDR3 is 16 residues. CDR3 residues: CASSAPQGVRDSPLHF. The CDR3, as DNA: TGTGCCAGCAGCGCTCCACAGGGAGTGAGGGATTCACCCCTCCACTTT.

This clone showed up just once. The chain is built from TRBV30 and TRBJ1-5, with D possibly TRBD1 on 5 matching bases. CDR3 length: 13 residues. Trimming removed 3 bases at V and 3 bases at J, with 9 bases between. The germline V gene encodes CDR1 GTSNPN and CDR2 SVGIG (reference sequence). In DNA form, the CDR3 reads TGTGCCTGGAGAGAGGGGCTCAATCAGCCCCAGCATTTT. Its protein is CAWREGLNQPQHF.

The CDR3 coding sequence is TGTGCCAGCAGCTTCTCGTTAAACAATGAGCAGTTCTTC. Translating gives CASSFSLNNEQFF. The chain combines TRBV7-8 with TRBJ2-1, with D uncertain. V lost 3 bases and J 5 bases, leaving 8 bases between the germline ends. This CDR3 has 13 residues. Germline V gene sequence: CDR1 SGHVS, CDR2 FQNEAQ.

V is TRBV4-3 and J is TRBJ1-1, with D hard to call. The ends were cut back, 0 bases at V and 0 bases at J, with 14 bases in the middle. The germline V gene encodes CDR1 LGHNA and CDR2 YSLEER. This CDR3 spans 17 amino acids. The CDR3 loop reads CASSQDSGRTMNTEAFF. The DNA of the CDR3 is TGCGCCAGCAGCCAAGATAGCGGGCGGACCATGAACACTGAAGCTTTCTTT.

This clone was seen a handful of times. The chain has TRBV18 and TRBJ2-7; 8 bases fit TRBD1. The CDR3 contains 13 residues. CDR1 and CDR2 from the germline V gene are KGHSH and LQKENI. J lost 2 bases, V lost 5 bases, and 2 bases had no gene match. Here the CDR3 reads CASSGTGTYEQYF. CDR3 nucleotides: TGTGCCAGCTCAGGGACAGGAACCTACGAGCAGTACTTC.

Only a few counts were recorded for this clone. This chain connects TRBV6-6 to TRBJ1-5; D possibly corresponds to TRBD1 (5 bases). The CDR3 spans 14 residues. Trimming pared 7 bases from V and 2 bases from J, leaving 12 bases between. Germline assignment: CDR1 MNHNY and CDR2 SVGAGI (reference sequence). The CDR3 nucleotides are TGTGCCAGCATGGGAGGGGTAGGCAATCAGCCCCAGCATTTT. Its protein product is CASMGGVGNQPQHF.

The genes are TRBV2 and TRBJ2-2, with D hard to call. CDR1 is SNHLY and CDR2 is FYNNEI in the germline V gene. The CDR3 totals 14 residues. Trimming shortened V by 4 bases and J by 7 bases, and 13 bases separated the two germline ends. CDR3 sequence reads: CASSVARTNGELFF. The DNA for the CDR3 is TGTGCCAGCAGTGTCGCCAGGACGAACGGGGAGCTGTTTTTT.

The rearrangement links TRBV12-5 to TRBJ2-7, with 14 bases identical to TRBD2. The V and J ends lost 5 bases and 4 bases, in that order; junction bases with no gene match: 4. CDR3 size: 15 residues. Germline CDR1 reads LGHNT; CDR2 reads FRNRAP. The CDR3 bases are TGTGCTAGTGGTGTGGGACTAGCGGGAGTTTACGAGCAGTACTTC. Protein: CASGVGLAGVYEQYF.

The chain combines TRBV5-1 with TRBJ1-2; D not resolved. Germline CDR1 is SGHRS and CDR2 is YFSETQ. CDR3 length: 11 residues. V lost 0 bases to trimming and J lost 7 bases, with 4 bases between them. The CDR3 DNA follows: TGCGCCAGCAGCTTGGATGGTGGCTACACCTTC. Translation gives CASSLDGGYTF.

The chain recombines TRBV19 with TRBJ1-2, with 9 bases lining up with TRBD1. The CDR3 totals 14 residues. J lost 3 bases, V lost 7 bases, and 6 bases had no gene match. Germline loops: CDR1 LNHDA, CDR2 SQIVND (reference sequence). CDR3 in amino acids: CASKLDRGDYGYTF. In nucleotides, the CDR3 is TGTGCCAGTAAGTTGGACAGGGGCGACTATGGCTACACCTTC. The variable domain in full, completed from reference TRBV19 and TRBJ1-2, reads DGGITQSPKYLFRKEGQNVTLSCEQNLNHDAMYWYRQDPGQGLRLIYYSQIVNDFQKGDIAEGYSVSREKKESFPLTVTSAQKNPTAFYLCASKLDRGDYGYTFGSGTRLTVV.

This clone has only a few counts. V and J are TRBV4-1 and TRBJ1-3, with 7 bases identical to TRBD1. This CDR3 contains 16 residues. V was pared by 3 bases and J by 0 bases, with 5 bases of the junction left unmatched. Germline V CDR1 and CDR2: MGHRA, YSYEKL. The CDR3 loop is CASSQTPGGSGNTIYF. CDR3 nucleotide sequence: TGCGCCAGCAGCCAGACTCCAGGGGGCTCTGGAAACACCATATATTTT.

J is TRBJ2-2 and V is TRBV4-3; perhaps TRBD2 as D (6 bases). The CDR3 is made up of 16 amino acids. Germline V gene sequence: CDR1 LGHNA, CDR2 YSLEER. The germline V and J ends were trimmed by 0 bases and 4 bases, with 12 bases remaining between them. CDR3: CASSQEIGGFTGELFF. CDR3 in DNA: TGCGCCAGCAGCCAAGAAATAGGAGGGTTCACCGGGGAGCTGTTTTTT.